This paragraph reports one T cell receptor beta chain. CDR1 is SGHRS, CDR2 YFSETQ, per germline. Trimming took off 4 bases at V and 3 bases at J, with 16 bases between the two ends. This CDR3 is 15 amino acids long. This specimen belongs to a study of blood T cell repertoires in COVID-19. Study information: In each case, the material was cDNA or gDNA derived from T cells, B-cell-depleted T cells, or PBMCs.

Original processing methods: By means of reference gene primer amplification, nucleated cell counts were estimated. The protocol was immunoSEQ multiplex PCR, while the TCRdb copy is restricted to in-frame clones and leaves out a portion. Clonal size and the V and J genes are those of that table, whereas D and trimming came from the DNA. The profile shows nearly 400,000 clones, roughly 89% of them singletons. Cohort allocation depended upon clinical history that participants reported. Source material: PBMCs or T cells enriched from blood (not recorded which). The chain is built from TRBV5-1 and TRBJ1-1, with D perhaps matching TRBD1 (5 bases). This receptor was identified in a woman in her twenties or thirties who had recovered from COVID-19. CDR3 bases: TGCGCCAGCAGCAGAACAGGTTTACCGGACACTGAAGCTTTCTTT. Its protein product is CASSRTGLPDTEAFF.